This T cell receptor beta chain was obtained from a study of beta chain features in type 1 diabetes. Study information: Cells sorted and examined across all samples totaled 90 million to 120 million. Study outcomes and limitations: Shortening of TCRB CDR3s, moderate but significant, appeared in all four CD4+ subsets of Type 1 diabetes patients.

The study reverse transcribed the entire isolated RNA, so it sequenced expressed TCRB transcripts. Generated by immunoSEQ multiplex PCR, the TCRdb table keeps only in-frame clones and is missing some. This table holds 600,000 or so clones, about an eighth found once. Using CD45RO/CCR7/CD25/CD127/CD95/CD27, CD4+ naive, central memory, regulatory and stem cell-like memory cells were sorted. Purity exceeding 95% was reached by all sorted populations. The CDR3 loop spans 11 amino acids. Germline loops: CDR1 SGHRS, CDR2 YFSETQ. The V and J ends lost 5 bases and 4 bases respectively, with 6 bases between them. This clone was detected only a few times. Its specificity is unknown.

V gene TRBV5-1 combines with J gene TRBJ1-2; D gene ambiguous. Sample: naive CD4+ T cells from blood. The TCR sequence derives from a man aged 25-45 years with type 1 diabetes. This CDR3 is CASRDFYGYTF. CDR3 in DNA: TGCGCCAGCAGGGACTTCTATGGCTACACCTTC.